What follows is one T cell receptor (beta chain) and its context. Generated by immunoSEQ multiplex PCR, the TCRdb table keeps only in-frame clones and is missing some. The sample lists 100,000 to 150,000 clones; under 95% were seen once. The sample originates from a study of control samples from healthy donors and cancer patients. The sequence came from a man over 45 with head and neck cancer. The sample was PBMCs.

Written as DNA, the CDR3 is TGTGCCAGCAGCTTAGAGAAGGGCTTAAAAGCTTTCTTT. It yields the protein CASSLEKGLKAFF. The chain employs TRBV7-7 and TRBJ1-1; D is undetermined. The CDR3 is 13 residues long. Germline V gives CDR1 SSHAT, CDR2 FNYEAQ (reference sequence). V lost 1 base, J lost 9 bases, and 12 bases lay in between.